A selection of T cell receptor beta chains follows, all from one sample in a study of cytomegalovirus exposure and HLA in healthy donors. Assay: immunoSEQ multiplex PCR; the TCRdb copy retains only in-frame clones and omits some. The sample carries about 200,000 clones, roughly 80% recorded once. The sequencing input was PBMCs. These receptor sequences come from a woman aged 50 to 60 in good health and CMV-seronegative. The conserved cysteine and the conserved F or W are not part of the CDR3 here. The order of the fields is CDR3 length, V gene, clone size, CDR3 protein. Clone size is stated in some rows and not others, as once, few, many or a class when expanded.

cdr3_length: 10
v_call: TRBV27
clone_size: -
cdr3_aa: ASSHNAREQF

cdr3_length: 13
v_call: TRBV11-2
clone_size: -
cdr3_aa: ASSLDRRSLNEQF

cdr3_length: 13
v_call: TRBV9
clone_size: few
cdr3_aa: ASSVGASGMGEQY

cdr3_length: 16
v_call: TRBV4-1
clone_size: once
cdr3_aa: ASSQVRGLLVDNEKLF

cdr3_length: 10
v_call: TRBV29-1
clone_size: -
cdr3_aa: SVSQGTYEQY

cdr3_length: 13
v_call: TRBV28
clone_size: -
cdr3_aa: ASSLWDRPNYGYT

cdr3_length: 10
v_call: TRBV28
clone_size: -
cdr3_aa: ASRTGVAEAF

cdr3_length: 11
v_call: TRBV2
clone_size: -
cdr3_aa: ASNLGRDYGYT

cdr3_length: 12
v_call: TRBV30
clone_size: -
cdr3_aa: AWDSGEGHNEQF

cdr3_length: 12
v_call: TRBV7-2
clone_size: -
cdr3_aa: ASSLVREGTEAF

cdr3_length: 11
v_call: TRBV28
clone_size: few
cdr3_aa: ASMRGQLHGYT

cdr3_length: 13
v_call: TRBV2
clone_size: -
cdr3_aa: ASPSQREVVETQY

cdr3_length: 12
v_call: TRBV18
clone_size: -
cdr3_aa: ASSPNSENEKLF

cdr3_length: 13
v_call: TRBV27
clone_size: -
cdr3_aa: ASSLNIGTDYGYT

cdr3_length: 13
v_call: TRBV6-1
clone_size: -
cdr3_aa: AGNYKDSRLGGYT

cdr3_length: 10
v_call: TRBV7-2
clone_size: -
cdr3_aa: ASSLDGNEQF

cdr3_length: 14
v_call: TRBV5-1
clone_size: -
cdr3_aa: ASSFLAGTLNNEQF

cdr3_length: 13
v_call: TRBV9
clone_size: -
cdr3_aa: ASSVGGQGTGTQY

cdr3_length: 13
v_call: TRBV2
clone_size: -
cdr3_aa: ASSEAFREDQPQH

cdr3_length: 14
v_call: TRBV4-1
clone_size: -
cdr3_aa: ASSQDAADRQETQY

cdr3_length: 11
v_call: TRBV6-6
clone_size: -
cdr3_aa: ASSATGVTEAF

cdr3_length: 22
v_call: TRBV13
clone_size: once
cdr3_aa: ASSSRDRGHLLAGGFSLSYEQY

cdr3_length: 12
v_call: TRBV7-9
clone_size: -
cdr3_aa: ASSPDISKSPLH

cdr3_length: 10
v_call: TRBV28
clone_size: -
cdr3_aa: ASSSLGGREF

cdr3_length: 12
v_call: TRBV12-5
clone_size: -
cdr3_aa: ASGLSGSTDTQY

cdr3_length: 16
v_call: TRBV4-2
clone_size: -
cdr3_aa: ASSQVGRAGASTDTQY

cdr3_length: 13
v_call: TRBV11-2
clone_size: -
cdr3_aa: ASSLAKPGGSCRF

cdr3_length: 11
v_call: TRBV7-9
clone_size: -
cdr3_aa: ASSWDRTGELF

cdr3_length: 16
v_call: TRBV11-2
clone_size: -
cdr3_aa: ASSAGTGYLIDYSPLH

cdr3_length: 14
v_call: TRBV7-6
clone_size: -
cdr3_aa: ASSLRTSGPYNEQF

cdr3_length: 15
v_call: TRBV5-1
clone_size: -
cdr3_aa: ASSRIGTSFISGELF

cdr3_length: 9
v_call: TRBV6-1
clone_size: -
cdr3_aa: ATFPSYEQY

cdr3_length: 14
v_call: TRBV11-3
clone_size: few
cdr3_aa: ASSLVQDRSNQPQH